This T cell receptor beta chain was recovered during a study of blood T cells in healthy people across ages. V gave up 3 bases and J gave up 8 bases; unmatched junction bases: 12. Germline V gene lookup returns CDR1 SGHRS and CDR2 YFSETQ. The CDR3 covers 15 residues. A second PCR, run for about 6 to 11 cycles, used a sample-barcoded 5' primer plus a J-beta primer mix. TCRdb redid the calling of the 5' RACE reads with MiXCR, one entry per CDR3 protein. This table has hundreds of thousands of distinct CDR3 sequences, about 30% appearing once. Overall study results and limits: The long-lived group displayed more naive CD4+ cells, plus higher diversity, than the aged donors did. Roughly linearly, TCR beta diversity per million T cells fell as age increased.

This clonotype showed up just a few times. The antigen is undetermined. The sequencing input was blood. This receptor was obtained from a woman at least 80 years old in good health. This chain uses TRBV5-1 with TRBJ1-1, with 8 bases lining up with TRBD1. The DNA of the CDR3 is TGCGCCAGCAGCTCTACCGGACAGGGAGACCTCGAAGCTTTCTTT. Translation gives CASSSTGQGDLEAFF.